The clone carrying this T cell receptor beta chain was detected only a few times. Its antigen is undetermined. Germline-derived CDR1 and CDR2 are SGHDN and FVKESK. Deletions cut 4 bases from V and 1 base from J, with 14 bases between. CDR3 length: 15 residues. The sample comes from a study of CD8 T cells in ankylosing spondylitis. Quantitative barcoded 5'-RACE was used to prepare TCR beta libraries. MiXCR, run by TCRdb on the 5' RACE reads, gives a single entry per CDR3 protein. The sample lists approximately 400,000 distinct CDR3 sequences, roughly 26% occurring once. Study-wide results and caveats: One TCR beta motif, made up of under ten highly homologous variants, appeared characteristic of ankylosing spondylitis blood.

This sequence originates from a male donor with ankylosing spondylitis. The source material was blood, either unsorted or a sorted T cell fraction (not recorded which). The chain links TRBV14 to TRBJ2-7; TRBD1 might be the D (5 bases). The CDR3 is CASSPLGADSYEQYF. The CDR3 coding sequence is TGTGCCAGCAGCCCGCTAGGGGCAGATTCCTACGAGCAGTACTTC.